This T cell receptor beta chain is from a study of OX40 agonist ivuxolimab in advanced cancers. Regarding the study in general: Ivuxolimab, which targeted the costimulatory receptor OX40 (CD134), was an agonistic, fully human IgG2 monoclonal antibody. Intravenous ivuxolimab was administered to patients every 2 weeks at six dose levels: 0.01, 0.1, 0.3, 1.5, 3 and 10 mg/kg. Among the approximately 50 dose-escalation patients, some 19 had hepatocellular carcinoma, 15 or so melanoma, 9 renal cell carcinoma and 9 head and neck cancer. The dose-escalation cohort was 82.7% male with a mean age of about 60 years, ranging from roughly 20 to 80. Patients were allowed to have had prior anti-PD-1, anti-PD-L1 or anti-CTLA-4 therapy, and roughly 40% of the dose-escalation patients had been treated with checkpoint inhibitors. Partial responses were achieved by three dose-escalation patients, of whom one had hepatocellular carcinoma and two had cutaneous melanoma. Peripheral TCRbeta sequencing aimed to test whether ivuxolimab altered TCR sequence diversity and caused clonal T-cell expansion. The paper describes the monotherapy dose-escalation part (N of about 54 patients) of the phase I trial of ivuxolimab. Points the paper makes about the study in general: After ivuxolimab, more expanded clones were found on average in CD8+ T cells than in CD4+ T cells. The antigen specificity of the clonally expanded peripheral T cells was not determined. In the 0.1-3.0 mg/kg groups, partial responders were among the patients with the lowest normalized peripheral clonal expansion, particularly in CD8+ T cells. At doses of 0.1 to 3.0 mg/kg, clonal expansion of both CD4+ and CD8+ blood T cells was observed from baseline to week 6. Low levels of normalized T-cell clonal expansion were also seen in some patients who did not respond.

In regard to this clone: Its antigen is currently not known. The record has no base qualities; no much larger clone is one base away.

Per the germline V gene (reference sequence), LNHDA is the CDR1 and SQIVND is the CDR2. V gives up 6 bases and J gives up 0 bases, and the segment between their germline ends measures 11 bases. Including cysteine and phenylalanine, the CDR3 has 14 amino acids. Just CDR3 DNA is preserved here, 42 bases in frame from base 1. To sequence the TCRbeta CDR3 region, genomic DNA was isolated from the sorted cells. The immunoSEQ Assay was used for sequencing of TCRbeta CDR3 regions. Not all clones reach the TCRdb copy of this immuneACCESS table, which keeps in-frame sequences only. Checked studies attribute under half of the gap to unresolved V genes and leave the rest unexplained. The table for this sample lists roughly 100,000 clones; about 93% of them were counted only once. The ten largest clones add up to approximately 0.81% of the sample. Patients with autoimmune disease history or receiving systemic immunosuppression were excluded from the trial. Peripheral blood for TCR sequencing was drawn from every dose cohort at baseline, at cycle 4 day 1 and at cycle 7 day 1. Samples were obtained from an open-label, multicenter, first-in-human phase I dose-escalation trial of ivuxolimab. Adults with locally advanced or metastatic melanoma, renal cell, hepatocellular, or head and neck squamous cell carcinoma were enrolled in the trial. Before TCR sequencing, CD4+ T cells and CD8+ T cells were sorted from peripheral blood as separate populations.

The sequenced sample was CD4+ or CD8+ T cells sorted from blood, obtained in a trial of the OX40 agonist ivuxolimab. In this chain, TRBV19 is recombined with TRBJ1-1; the D gene cannot be named for sure. This clonotype originated in an adult with an advanced solid tumor such as melanoma, head and neck, liver or kidney cancer. The DNA is TGTGCCAGTAGCGAAGGGAGGTTGAACACTGAAGCTTTCTTT. This is translated as CASSEGRLNTEAFF.